The clone carrying this T cell receptor beta chain was picked up a small number of times. The CDR3 spans 12 residues. Germline-derived CDR1 and CDR2 are ENHRY and SYGVKD. Trimming removed 10 bases from V and 3 bases from J, with 13 bases in between. Original processing methods: Amplifying reference gene primers gave estimates of nucleated cell counts. Libraries were prepared by immunoSEQ multiplex PCR; TCRdb keeps only in-frame clonotypes and omits some of them. V, J and clone size are taken as reported in that table, and D and trimming were inferred from the DNA itself. Of about 150,000 clones in the sample, 87% were seen once. These data come from a study of blood T cell repertoires in COVID-19. In the study overall: Specimens from acute and convalescent COVID-19 originated in the United States, Italy and Spain. Sample material is recorded as cDNA or gDNA derived from T cells, B-cell-depleted T cells, or PBMCs.

The sample taken for sequencing was peripheral blood. This chain uses TRBV10-3 with TRBJ2-7; D perhaps matches TRBD2 (5 bases). The sequence came from a human donor in a cohort sampled during active COVID-19. The CDR3 nucleotides read TGTGCCACCGGGGTAGACGTCTACGAGCAGTACTTC. This sequence encodes CATGVDVYEQYF.